A selection of T cell receptor beta chains follows, all from one sample in a study of PD-L1 blockade in urothelial cancer. Profiling relied on immunoSEQ multiplex PCR, and the TCRdb table lists in-frame clones only, not all of them. The sample consists of tens of thousands of clones, around nine tenths of them appearing once. This specimen consisted of PBMCs, obtained around atezolizumab (anti-PD-L1) treatment. The receptor set was obtained from a man aged 60-69 years with urothelial cancer. Both conserved end residues are part of each CDR3. Each record gives: clone size, V gene, J gene, D gene, CDR3 DNA, CDR3 protein. The D gene is left open where the match is weak. Part of the rows lack a size; the others show once, few, many or a class for expanded clones.

abundance: few
v_gene: TRBV4-1
j_gene: TRBJ1-2
d_gene: TRBD1
CDR3nt: TGCGCCAGCAGCCAAGGGGACAGGATGAACTATGGCTACACCTTC
CDR3aa: CASSQGDRMNYGYTF

abundance: -
v_gene: TRBV6-5
j_gene: TRBJ2-7
d_gene: -
CDR3nt: TGTGCCAGCAGTTGGGTCGGGTACGAGCAGTACTTC
CDR3aa: CASSWVGYEQYF

abundance: few
v_gene: TRBV7-9
j_gene: TRBJ1-6
d_gene: -
CDR3nt: TGTGCCAGCAGCCCTTATAATTCACCCCTCCACTTT
CDR3aa: CASSPYNSPLHF

abundance: few
v_gene: TRBV5-1
j_gene: TRBJ2-7
d_gene: -
CDR3nt: TGCGCCAGCAGCGTAATAACAGGGAGCTCCTACGAGCAGTACTTC
CDR3aa: CASSVITGSSYEQYF

abundance: -
v_gene: TRBV11-3
j_gene: TRBJ2-1
d_gene: TRBD1
CDR3nt: TGTGCCAGCAGCTTTTCGGGCCCCGGCACAGGGGGCGATGAGCAGTTCTTC
CDR3aa: CASSFSGPGTGGDEQFF

abundance: -
v_gene: TRBV6-1
j_gene: TRBJ1-2
d_gene: -
CDR3nt: TGTGCCAGCAGTGAAGGGTCAGGGTTAGCCTCCCATGGCTACACCTTC
CDR3aa: CASSEGSGLASHGYTF

abundance: once
v_gene: TRBV2
j_gene: TRBJ2-7
d_gene: -
CDR3nt: TGTGCCAGCAGTGAAGAACAGGGTTTTTACGAGCAGTACTTC
CDR3aa: CASSEEQGFYEQYF

abundance: -
v_gene: TRBV30
j_gene: TRBJ2-7
d_gene: TRBD2
CDR3nt: TGTGCCTGGAGTCCTCCGGGACTAGCGGGAGCCTACGAGCAGTACTTC
CDR3aa: CAWSPPGLAGAYEQYF

abundance: -
v_gene: TRBV7-3
j_gene: TRBJ2-1
d_gene: TRBD2
CDR3nt: TGTGCCAGCAGCCCGACCGTGGGACTAGCGGGATTCAATGAGCAGTTCTTC
CDR3aa: CASSPTVGLAGFNEQFF

abundance: -
v_gene: TRBV7-2
j_gene: TRBJ2-7
d_gene: TRBD1
CDR3nt: TGTGCCAGCAGCTCGGACAGGGGTTCCTACGAGCAGTACTTC
CDR3aa: CASSSDRGSYEQYF

abundance: -
v_gene: TRBV6-1
j_gene: TRBJ2-7
d_gene: -
CDR3nt: TGTGCCAGCAGTGACGAAGGAGTACACGAGCAGTACTTC
CDR3aa: CASSDEGVHEQYF

abundance: -
v_gene: TRBV5-1
j_gene: TRBJ2-7
d_gene: -
CDR3nt: TGCGCCAGCAGCGCCGGGCCAGGGCCAAGCTACGAGCAGTACTTC
CDR3aa: CASSAGPGPSYEQYF

abundance: -
v_gene: TRBV10-3
j_gene: TRBJ1-2
d_gene: TRBD1
CDR3nt: TGTGCCATCAGCGGGGACAGGGAGTATGGCTACACCTTC
CDR3aa: CAISGDREYGYTF

abundance: once
v_gene: TRBV30
j_gene: TRBJ1-4
d_gene: TRBD1
CDR3nt: TGTGCCTGGGGCCTGGGACAGCCAAATGAAAAACTGTTTTTT
CDR3aa: CAWGLGQPNEKLFF

abundance: -
v_gene: TRBV6-1
j_gene: TRBJ1-4
d_gene: -
CDR3nt: TGTGCCAGCAGTCAAAGACACTTAACTAATGAAAAACTGTTTTTT
CDR3aa: CASSQRHLTNEKLFF

abundance: -
v_gene: TRBV6-5
j_gene: TRBJ2-1
d_gene: TRBD2
CDR3nt: TGTGCCAGCAGTTACCAGACTAGCGGGATAGGGGAGCAGTTCTTC
CDR3aa: CASSYQTSGIGEQFF

abundance: -
v_gene: TRBV5-5
j_gene: TRBJ1-6
d_gene: TRBD1
CDR3nt: TGTGCCAGCAACGGACAGGGGCCGGGTAATTCACCCCTCCACTTT
CDR3aa: CASNGQGPGNSPLHF

abundance: -
v_gene: TRBV2
j_gene: TRBJ2-7
d_gene: -
CDR3nt: TGTGCCAGCAGTACCGACAGGTACGAGCAGTACTTC
CDR3aa: CASSTDRYEQYF

abundance: once
v_gene: TRBV28
j_gene: TRBJ2-5
d_gene: TRBD1
CDR3nt: TGTGCCAGGAGGGACAGGGGACAAGAGACCCAGTACTTC
CDR3aa: CARRDRGQETQYF

abundance: -
v_gene: TRBV10-2
j_gene: TRBJ2-5
d_gene: -
CDR3nt: TGCGCCAGCAGTGATTGGAGTCGGGGAGAGACCCAGTACTTC
CDR3aa: CASSDWSRGETQYF

abundance: -
v_gene: TRBV27
j_gene: TRBJ1-1
d_gene: -
CDR3nt: TGTGCCAGCAGACCCAAGCGGAACACTGAAGCTTTCTTT
CDR3aa: CASRPKRNTEAFF

abundance: -
v_gene: TRBV6-6
j_gene: TRBJ2-1
d_gene: TRBD2
CDR3nt: TGTGCCAGCAGTTACTCGACTAGCGGTTCCTACAATGAGCAGTTCTTC
CDR3aa: CASSYSTSGSYNEQFF

abundance: -
v_gene: TRBV19
j_gene: TRBJ2-2
d_gene: TRBD2
CDR3nt: TGTGCCAGTGCCAGGGAGGGGCTCATGAGCGCCGGGGAGCTGTTTTTT
CDR3aa: CASAREGLMSAGELFF

abundance: -
v_gene: TRBV7-2
j_gene: TRBJ2-1
d_gene: -
CDR3nt: TGTGCCAGCAGCCCCCCGGGAAAACAGCAGTTCTTC
CDR3aa: CASSPPGKQQFF

abundance: -
v_gene: TRBV9
j_gene: TRBJ1-4
d_gene: -
CDR3nt: TGTGCCAGCAGCCCCGAAGGGGGGGCAGCTAATGAAAAACTGTTTTTT
CDR3aa: CASSPEGGAANEKLFF

abundance: once
v_gene: TRBV2
j_gene: TRBJ2-1
d_gene: TRBD2
CDR3nt: TGTGCCACTAGCGGAAGCTCCTACAATGAGCAGTTCTTC
CDR3aa: CATSGSSYNEQFF

abundance: -
v_gene: TRBV4-2
j_gene: TRBJ2-1
d_gene: TRBD2
CDR3nt: TGTGCTAGCAGCCAATTCCCTAGCGGGCCGCGGTACCTCTTC
CDR3aa: CASSQFPSGPRYLF